This is a list of T cell receptor beta chains from one sample in a study of blood T cell repertoires in COVID-19. Measured with immunoSEQ multiplex PCR; TCRdb has only the in-frame clones, and not every one. The sample records 350,000 to 400,000 clones, around nine tenths being singletons. Sample: peripheral blood. These receptors were taken from a woman in her fifties or sixties with COVID-19, enrolled during active disease. The CDR3 runs from the conserved cysteine through the conserved F or W. A D gene is named only where the DNA matches it firmly. The listing skips clone size in some rows; elsewhere it reads once, few, many or a size class.

. | . | TRBJ1-3 | TRBV7-7 | TGTGCCAGCAGCCCCAACCGGGACACCGCTGCGACCATATATTTT | CASSPNRDTAATIYF
. | TRBD1 | TRBJ1-1 | TRBV13 | TGTGCCAGCAGCTACAGGGGAATGAACACTGAAGCTTTCTTT | CASSYRGMNTEAFF
. | TRBD2 | TRBJ2-7 | TRBV7-2 | TGTGCCAGCAGCTTAAATAGCGGGGGCAGTAGCGGGTACTTC | CASSLNSGGSSGYF
once | . | TRBJ1-1 | TRBV6-2/TRBV6-3 | TGTGCCAGCAGTTACCAGGCGGGCACTGAAGCTTTCTTT | CASSYQAGTEAFF
once | . | TRBJ2-4 | TRBV14 | TGTGCCAGCAGCCAAGATTCCGTACTAGCCAAAAACATTCAGTACTTC | CASSQDSVLAKNIQYF
. | TRBD2 | TRBJ2-3 | TRBV7-9 | TGTGCCAGCAGCTGGACTAGCGGGGTTCGCACAGATACGCAGTATTTT | CASSWTSGVRTDTQYF
. | . | TRBJ2-5 | TRBV6-5 | TGTGCCAGCAGTCCTTTAATCTCGGGGACCCAGTACTTC | CASSPLISGTQYF
. | . | TRBJ1-5 | TRBV7-8 | TGTGCCAGCAGCTACCAGGGTGTCAATCAGCCCCAGCATTTT | CASSYQGVNQPQHF
. | TRBD2 | TRBJ2-7 | TRBV6-5 | TGTGCCAGCACCCCCGGGGGGATCTGGGAGCAGTACTTC | CASTPGGIWEQYF
. | . | TRBJ1-1 | TRBV9 | TGTGCCAGCACCCCGGGGATGAACACTGAAGCTTTCTTT | CASTPGMNTEAFF
few | . | TRBJ2-3 | TRBV6-4 | TGTGCCAGCAGTGAGGGTGCTAGCTCCCCGGTGCAGTATTTT | CASSEGASSPVQYF
once | . | TRBJ1-1 | TRBV7-3 | TGTGCCAGCAGCAACCACGGGAACACTGAAGCTTTCTTT | CASSNHGNTEAFF
once | . | TRBJ1-5 | TRBV30 | TGTGCCTGGAGTTACGGTCAGGTTGGTCAGCCCCAGCATTTT | CAWSYGQVGQPQHF
once | . | TRBJ1-1 | TRBV2 | TGTGCCAGCAGTGAGGGGGGAGTCGGCACTGAAGCTTTCTTT | CASSEGGVGTEAFF
. | . | TRBJ2-7 | TRBV11-2 | TGTGCCAGCAGCCGAAGGCAGGGAACCTACGAGCAGTACTTC | CASSRRQGTYEQYF
. | TRBD2 | TRBJ2-5 | TRBV4-2 | TGTGCCAGCCGAGGACTAGCGGGGCCTCAAGAGACCCAGTACTTC | CASRGLAGPQETQYF
. | TRBD1 | TRBJ2-1 | TRBV30 | TGTGCCTGGAGTCCCGGGACAGGGGGCTATGAGCAGTTCTTC | CAWSPGTGGYEQFF
. | TRBD1 | TRBJ2-5 | TRBV18 | TGTGCCAGCTCACCGGGAGAGGACAGGGATTACTTC | CASSPGEDRDYF
. | TRBD1 | TRBJ2-1 | TRBV27 | TGTGCCAGCAGTTCCGGGACAGGGGGAATTTCCTACAATGAGCAGTTCTTC | CASSSGTGGISYNEQFF
. | TRBD2 | TRBJ2-2 | TRBV19 | TGTGCCAGTAGTGCCCCCGGACTAGCTTTGATTGGGGCCGGGGAGCTGTTTTTT | CASSAPGLALIGAGELFF
. | TRBD1 | TRBJ1-5 | TRBV7-8 | TGTGCCAGCAGCTTAGGACAGGGGTCTGTTCAATATCAGCCCCAGCATTTT | CASSLGQGSVQYQPQHF
. | TRBD1 | TRBJ1-5 | TRBV2 | TGTGCCAGCAGTGACCCCACTCCCAACAGGGGGGGGGATCAGCCCCAGCATTTT | CASSDPTPNRGGDQPQHF
. | TRBD2 | TRBJ2-1 | TRBV5-1 | TGCGCCAGCAGCTTGGGGCCGGGACTAGCTGACGAGCAGTTCTTC | CASSLGPGLADEQFF
. | . | TRBJ1-4 | TRBV5-1 | TGCGCCAGCAGCTTCGGTCCGGGGGATGAAAAACTGTTTTTT | CASSFGPGDEKLFF
few | . | TRBJ2-7 | TRBV11-2 | TGTGCCAGCAGCTTAGGACAGTCCTACGAGCAGTACTTC | CASSLGQSYEQYF
. | TRBD2 | TRBJ2-1 | TRBV7-6 | TGTGCCAGCAGAAGCGGGGGCTACAATGAGCAGTTCTTC | CASRSGGYNEQFF
. | TRBD1 | TRBJ1-1 | TRBV20-1 | TGCAGTGCTAGTGTTTGGGACAGGGTATGGACTGAAGCTTTCTTT | CSASVWDRVWTEAFF
once | . | TRBJ2-7 | TRBV12-3/TRBV12-4 | TGTGCCAGCAGTTTAGACAGACCCTACGAGCAGTACTTC | CASSLDRPYEQYF